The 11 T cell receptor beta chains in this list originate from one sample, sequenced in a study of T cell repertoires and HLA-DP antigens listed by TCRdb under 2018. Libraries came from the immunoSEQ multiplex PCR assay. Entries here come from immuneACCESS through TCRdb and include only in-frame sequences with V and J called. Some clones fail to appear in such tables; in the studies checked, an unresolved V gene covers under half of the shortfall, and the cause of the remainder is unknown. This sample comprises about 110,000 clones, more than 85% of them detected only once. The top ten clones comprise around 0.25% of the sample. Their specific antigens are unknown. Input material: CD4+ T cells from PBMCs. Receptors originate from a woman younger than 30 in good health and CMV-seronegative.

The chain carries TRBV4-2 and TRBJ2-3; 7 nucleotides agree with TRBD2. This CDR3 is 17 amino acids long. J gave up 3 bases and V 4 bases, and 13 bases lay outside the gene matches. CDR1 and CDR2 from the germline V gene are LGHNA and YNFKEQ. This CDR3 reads CASSPAFGGGTTDTQYF. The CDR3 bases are TGTGCCAGCAGCCCCGCGTTCGGGGGAGGGACTACAGATACGCAGTATTTT.

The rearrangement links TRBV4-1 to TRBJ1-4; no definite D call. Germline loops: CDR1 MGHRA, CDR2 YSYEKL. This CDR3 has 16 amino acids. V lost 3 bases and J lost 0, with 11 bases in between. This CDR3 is CASSHGPHATNEKLFF. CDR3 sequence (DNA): TGCGCCAGCAGCCATGGCCCCCATGCAACTAATGAAAAACTGTTTTTT.

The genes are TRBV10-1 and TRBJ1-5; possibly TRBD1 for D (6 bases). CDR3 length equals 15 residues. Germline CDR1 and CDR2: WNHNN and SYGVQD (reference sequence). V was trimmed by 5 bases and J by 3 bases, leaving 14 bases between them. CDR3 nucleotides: TGCGCCAGCAGTCCCGCAGGGGATTTCAATCAGCCCCAGCATTTT. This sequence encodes CASSPAGDFNQPQHF.

The CDR3 protein is CASSLGTGYLGMNTEAFF. Written as DNA, the CDR3 is TGCGCCAGCAGCTTGGGGACAGGGTACCTAGGCATGAACACTGAAGCTTTCTTT. The chain couples TRBV5-1 to TRBJ1-1, with 8 bases matching TRBD1. The CDR3 length is 18 residues. The ends lost 0 bases at V and 0 bases at J; junction bases unmatched: 10. Looked up from germline, CDR1 is SGHRS and CDR2 is YFSETQ. The variable domain in full, with the rest retrieved from reference TRBV5-1 and TRBJ1-1, is KAGVTQTPRYLIKTRGQQVTLSCSPISGHRSVSWYQQTPGQGLQFLFEYFSETQRNKGNFPGRFSGRQFSNSRSEMNVSTLELGDSALYLCASSLGTGYLGMNTEAFFGQGTRLTVV.

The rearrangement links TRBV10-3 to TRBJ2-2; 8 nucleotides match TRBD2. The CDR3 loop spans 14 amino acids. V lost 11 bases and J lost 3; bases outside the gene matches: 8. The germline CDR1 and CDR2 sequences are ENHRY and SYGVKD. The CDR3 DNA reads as TGTGCCGTAACGGGGGGGCGCGACACCGGGGAGCTGTTTTTT. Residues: CAVTGGRDTGELFF.

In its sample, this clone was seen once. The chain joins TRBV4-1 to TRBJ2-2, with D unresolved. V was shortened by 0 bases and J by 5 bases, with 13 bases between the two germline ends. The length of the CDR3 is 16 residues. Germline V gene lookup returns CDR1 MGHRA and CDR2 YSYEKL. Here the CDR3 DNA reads TGCGCCAGCAGCCAAGAAACTGGACCCACTACCGGGGAGCTGTTTTTT. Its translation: CASSQETGPTTGELFF.

The CDR3 loop reads CASSLGSARSLNIQYF. CDR3 bases: TGTGCCAGCAGCTTAGGGTCGGCTAGATCGTTGAACATTCAGTACTTC. This rearrangement joins TRBV7-9 to TRBJ2-4; D unresolved. Per germline, CDR1 SEHNR and CDR2 FQNEAQ (reference sequence). With 1 base removed from V and 7 bases from J, the gap between germline ends came to 17 bases. This CDR3 has 16 amino acids.

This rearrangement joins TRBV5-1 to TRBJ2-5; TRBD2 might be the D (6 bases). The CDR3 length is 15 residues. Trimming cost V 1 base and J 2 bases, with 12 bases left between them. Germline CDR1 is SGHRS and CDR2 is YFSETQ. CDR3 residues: CASSLRDSRQETQYF. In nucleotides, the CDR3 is TGCGCCAGCAGCTTGAGGGACTCTCGACAAGAGACCCAGTACTTC.

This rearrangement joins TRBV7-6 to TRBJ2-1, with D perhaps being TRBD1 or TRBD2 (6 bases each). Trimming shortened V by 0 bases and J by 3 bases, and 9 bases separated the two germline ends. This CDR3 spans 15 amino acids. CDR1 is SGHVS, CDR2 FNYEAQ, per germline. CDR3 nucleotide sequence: TGTGCCAGCAGCTTAGCGGGGGGCCTCTACAATGAGCAGTTCTTC. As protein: CASSLAGGLYNEQFF.

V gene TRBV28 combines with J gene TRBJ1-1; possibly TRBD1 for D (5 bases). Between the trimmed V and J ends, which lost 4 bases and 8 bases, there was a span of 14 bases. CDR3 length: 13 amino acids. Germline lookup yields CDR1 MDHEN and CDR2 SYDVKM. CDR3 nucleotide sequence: TGTGCCAGCAGTTGGGACCTCCCCGCGGAAGCTTTCTTT. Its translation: CASSWDLPAEAFF.

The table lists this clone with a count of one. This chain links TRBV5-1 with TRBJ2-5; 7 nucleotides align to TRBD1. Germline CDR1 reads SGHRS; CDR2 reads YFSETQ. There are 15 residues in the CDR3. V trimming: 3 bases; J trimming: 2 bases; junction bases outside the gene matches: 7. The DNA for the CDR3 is TGCGCCAGCAGCTCACAGGGGTGGGTACAAGAGACCCAGTACTTC. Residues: CASSSQGWVQETQYF.